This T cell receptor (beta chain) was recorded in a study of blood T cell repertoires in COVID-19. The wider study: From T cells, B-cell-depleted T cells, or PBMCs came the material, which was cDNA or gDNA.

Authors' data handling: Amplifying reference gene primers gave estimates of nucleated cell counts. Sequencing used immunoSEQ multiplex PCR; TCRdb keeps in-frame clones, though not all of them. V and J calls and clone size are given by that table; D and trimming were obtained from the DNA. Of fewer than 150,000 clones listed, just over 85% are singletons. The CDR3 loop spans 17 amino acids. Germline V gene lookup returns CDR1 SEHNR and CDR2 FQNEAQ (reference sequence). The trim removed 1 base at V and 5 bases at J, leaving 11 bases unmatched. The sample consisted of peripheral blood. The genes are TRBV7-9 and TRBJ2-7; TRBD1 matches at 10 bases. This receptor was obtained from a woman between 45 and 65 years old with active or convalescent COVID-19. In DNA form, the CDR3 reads TGTGCCAGCAGCTTAGGGTTCGGGACAGGGGAGTCGAACGAGCAGTACTTC. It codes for CASSLGFGTGESNEQYF.